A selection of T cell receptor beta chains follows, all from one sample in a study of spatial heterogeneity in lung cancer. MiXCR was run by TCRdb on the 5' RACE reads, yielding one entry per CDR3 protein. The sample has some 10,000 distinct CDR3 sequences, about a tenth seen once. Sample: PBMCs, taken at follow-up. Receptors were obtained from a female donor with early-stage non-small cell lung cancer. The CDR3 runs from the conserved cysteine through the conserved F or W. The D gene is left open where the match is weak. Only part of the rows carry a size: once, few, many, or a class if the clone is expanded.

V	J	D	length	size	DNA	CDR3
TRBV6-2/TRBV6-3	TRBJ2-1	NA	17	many	TGTGCCAGCAGTTACTCCCCTGTCCGGCGGTCCTACAATGAGCAGTTCTTC	CASSYSPVRRSYNEQFF
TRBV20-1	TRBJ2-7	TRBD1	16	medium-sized	TGCAGTGCTAGTGGGACAGGGAAGTCGTTCTCCTACGAGCAGTACTTC	CSASGTGKSFSYEQYF
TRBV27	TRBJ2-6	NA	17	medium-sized	TGTGCCAGCAGTCTACTTGGACTTTTCTCTGGGGCCAACGTCCTGACTTTC	CASSLLGLFSGANVLTF
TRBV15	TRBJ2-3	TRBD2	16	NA	TGTGCCACCAGCAGAGGCGGGCTAGCGGGCACAGATACGCAGTATTTT	CATSRGGLAGTDTQYF
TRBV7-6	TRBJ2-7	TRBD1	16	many	TGTGCCAGCAGTCACCCGGGACAGGGGGGGTCTTACGAGCAGTACTTC	CASSHPGQGGSYEQYF
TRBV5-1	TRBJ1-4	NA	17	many	TGCGCCAGCATTCTGTGCAGGGGAGGTAAAACTAATGAAAAACTGTTTTTT	CASILCRGGKTNEKLFF
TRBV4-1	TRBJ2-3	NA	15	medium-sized	TGCGCCAGCAGCCAAGCGGGGCGACCCACAGATACGCAGTATTTT	CASSQAGRPTDTQYF
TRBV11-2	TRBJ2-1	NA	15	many	TGTGCCAGCAGCCTCGGGCTAGCATTTGGCAATGAGCAGTTCTTC	CASSLGLAFGNEQFF
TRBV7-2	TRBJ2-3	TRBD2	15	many	TGTGCCAGCAGCCGAAGTGGGCGGGAGGCAGATACGCAGTATTTT	CASSRSGREADTQYF
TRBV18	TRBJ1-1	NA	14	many	TGTGCCAGCTCACCAGGTCGCCAGGAGAGTGGAGCTTTCTTT	CASSPGRQESGAFF
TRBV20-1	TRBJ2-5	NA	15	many	TGCAGTGCTAGAGGAGCCAGATCCCCCCAAGAGACCCAGTACTTC	CSARGARSPQETQYF
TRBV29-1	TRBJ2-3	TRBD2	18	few	TGCAGCGTGTGGGACCGACGAACTAGCGGGCGAAGCACAGATACGCAGTATTTT	CSVWDRRTSGRSTDTQYF
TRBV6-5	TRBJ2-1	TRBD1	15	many	TGTGCCAGCAGACCACAGGGGACGGCCTACAATGAGCAGTTCTTC	CASRPQGTAYNEQFF
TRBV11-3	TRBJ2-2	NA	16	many	TGTGCCAGCAGCTTACGGGGACAACTGAACACCGGGGAGCTGTTTTTT	CASSLRGQLNTGELFF
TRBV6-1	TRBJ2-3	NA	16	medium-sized	TGTGCCAGCAGTGAAGGTTGGACTGTGAGCACAGATACGCAGTATTTT	CASSEGWTVSTDTQYF
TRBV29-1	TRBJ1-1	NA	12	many	TGCAGCGTTGAAGATATACGGATTGAAGCTTTCTTT	CSVEDIRIEAFF
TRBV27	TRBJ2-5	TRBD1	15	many	TGTGCCAGCAGATATACAGGGGGCCTCGGGGAGACCCAGTACTTC	CASRYTGGLGETQYF
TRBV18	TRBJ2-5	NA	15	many	TGTGCCAGCTCAAGACCCGGGACTGCGGAAGAGACCCAGTACTTC	CASSRPGTAEETQYF
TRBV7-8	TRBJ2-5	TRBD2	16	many	TGTGCCAGCAGCCAGACTAGCGGGAGGCGTCAAGAGACCCAGTACTTC	CASSQTSGRRQETQYF
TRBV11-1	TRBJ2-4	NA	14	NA	TGTGCCAGCAAAAGGGAGGAAGCCAAAAACATTCAGTACTTC	CASKREEAKNIQYF
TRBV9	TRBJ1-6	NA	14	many	TGTGCCAGCAGCGTAAGAGTTAGTAATTCACCCCTCCACTTT	CASSVRVSNSPLHF
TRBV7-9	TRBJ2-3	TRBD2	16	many	TGTGCCAGCAGCTCCCAAATAGCGGGAAGCACAGATACGCAGTATTTT	CASSSQIAGSTDTQYF
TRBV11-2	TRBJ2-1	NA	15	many	TGTGCCAGCAGCCCCGGAGGGAGCGCTGTCAATGAGCAGTTCTTC	CASSPGGSAVNEQFF
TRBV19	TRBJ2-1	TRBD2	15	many	TGTGCCAGTCGGAGGAGTAGCGGGACCTACAATGAGCAGTTCTTC	CASRRSSGTYNEQFF
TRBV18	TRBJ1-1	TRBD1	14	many	TGTGCCAGCTCACTAACGACAGGGTTAACTGAAGCTTTCTTT	CASSLTTGLTEAFF
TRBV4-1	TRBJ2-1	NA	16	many	TGCGCCAGCAGCCAAATCGACATCTTGACCTACAATGAGCAGTTCTTC	CASSQIDILTYNEQFF
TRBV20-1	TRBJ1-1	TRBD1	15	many	TGCAGTGTCCCTCCGGGACAGCAAATGAACACTGAAGCTTTCTTT	CSVPPGQQMNTEAFF
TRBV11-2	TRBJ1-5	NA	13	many	TGTGCCAGCAGCTTAGGAAGGGATCAGCCCCAGCATTTT	CASSLGRDQPQHF
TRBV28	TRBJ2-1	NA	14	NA	TGTGCCAGCCAGCGGTGGGGCCTCTTCAATGAGCAGTTCTTC	CASQRWGLFNEQFF